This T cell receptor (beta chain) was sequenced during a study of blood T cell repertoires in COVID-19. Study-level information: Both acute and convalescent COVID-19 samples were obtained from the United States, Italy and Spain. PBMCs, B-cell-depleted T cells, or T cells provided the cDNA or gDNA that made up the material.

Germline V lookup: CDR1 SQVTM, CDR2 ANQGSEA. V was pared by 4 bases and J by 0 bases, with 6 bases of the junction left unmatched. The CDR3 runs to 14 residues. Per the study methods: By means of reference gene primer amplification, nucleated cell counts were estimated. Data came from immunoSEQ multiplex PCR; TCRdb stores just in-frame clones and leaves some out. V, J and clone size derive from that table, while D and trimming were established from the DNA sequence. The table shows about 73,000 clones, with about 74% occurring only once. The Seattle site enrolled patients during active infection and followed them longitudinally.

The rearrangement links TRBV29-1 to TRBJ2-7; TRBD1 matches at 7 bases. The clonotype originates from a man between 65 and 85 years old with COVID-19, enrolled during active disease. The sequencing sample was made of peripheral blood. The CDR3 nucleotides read TGCAGCGTTGTAAGGGGACAGCTCTCCTACGAGCAGTACTTC. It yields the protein CSVVRGQLSYEQYF.